The 21 T cell receptor beta chains presented below share a single source sample, sequenced in a study of shared T cell receptors in the human thymus. Here immunoSEQ multiplex PCR was the method, and the copy in TCRdb shows in-frame clones only, minus some. The data show roughly 660,000 clones, around nine tenths seen once. The sample was also linked to a second study, of human thymus T cells.

Sequencing used thymocytes. The receptors shown here come from a boy under two years old with a congenital heart defect.

V gene TRBV18 combines with J gene TRBJ2-2, with 7 positions matching TRBD2. V was pared by 0 bases and J by 3 bases, with 4 bases of the junction left unmatched. Germline V gene sequence: CDR1 KGHSH, CDR2 LQKENI. The CDR3 is made up of 16 amino acids. The CDR3, as DNA: TGTGCCAGCTCACCACCGGGGGGACTATACACCGGGGAGCTGTTTTTT. This sequence encodes CASSPPGGLYTGELFF.

In nucleotides, the CDR3 is TGTGCCAGCAGCGGAGGGACAGGGAGCTACACCTTC. It encodes CASSGGTGSYTF. This sequence joins TRBV9 and TRBJ1-2, with 9 nucleotides matching TRBD1. With 3 bases clipped from V and 9 bases from J, the junction kept 3 bases outside the gene matches. This CDR3 has 12 residues. CDR1 and CDR2 from the germline V gene are SGDLS and YYNGEE.

The J gene is TRBJ2-7, the V gene TRBV11-2; no clear D. V was clipped by 1 base and J by 3 bases, with 13 bases between them. The CDR3 consists of 15 residues. Looked up from germline, CDR1 is SGHAT and CDR2 is FQNNGV. The DNA of the CDR3 is TGTGCCAGCAGCTTAGGATGGGCCTCGTTCTACGAGCAGTACTTC. Translating it yields CASSLGWASFYEQYF.

In DNA form, the CDR3 reads TGTGCCACCAGCGGGACTAGCGGGAGGGCCCCAGATACGCAGTATTTT. Translated: CATSGTSGRAPDTQYF. The chain has TRBV15 and TRBJ2-3, with 16 nucleotides matching TRBD2. Germline V gene data show CDR1 as LNHNV and CDR2 as YYDKDF (reference sequence). The ends lost 5 bases at V and 4 bases at J; junction bases unmatched: 3. The length of the CDR3 is 16 residues.

The chain has TRBV5-5 and TRBJ2-4, with 7 bases aligning to TRBD1. The CDR3 loop spans 19 amino acids. Germline assignment: CDR1 SGHKS and CDR2 YYEKEE (reference sequence). V shed 4 bases and J 0 bases; nucleotides not matched to a gene: 16. The CDR3: CASSPGQVGVRLAKNIQYF. The CDR3 DNA is TGTGCCAGCAGCCCCGGACAGGTAGGGGTGCGACTAGCCAAAAACATTCAGTACTTC.

The V and J genes are TRBV23-1 and TRBJ2-7, with 9 bases that match TRBD1. TRBV23-1 belongs to the ORF category, with a function that is uncertain. J gave up 3 bases and V 3 bases, and 9 bases lay outside the gene matches. This CDR3 has 16 amino acids. Written as DNA, the CDR3 is TGCGCCAGCAGTCATCCTACAGGGGGCCGCAGCTACGAGCAGTACTTC. This translates into CASSHPTGGRSYEQYF.

The CDR3 DNA is TGTGCCTGGGGTGACAGCCCTTACTATGGCTACACCTTC. It codes for CAWGDSPYYGYTF. V gene TRBV30 combines with J gene TRBJ1-2, with TRBD1 as a possible D gene (5 bases). Trimming pared 5 bases from V and 3 bases from J, leaving 13 bases between. Germline V gives CDR1 GTSNPN, CDR2 SVGIG (reference sequence). The CDR3 is 13 residues long. Drawing the rest from reference TRBV30 and TRBJ1-2, the complete variable domain is SQTIHQWPATLVQPVGSPLSLECTVEGTSNPNLYWYRQAAGRGLQLLFYSVGIGQISSEVPQNLSASRPQDRQFILSSKKLLLSDSGFYLCAWGDSPYYGYTFGSGTRLTVV.

The chain employs TRBV5-4 and TRBJ2-1, with 7 bases fitting TRBD2. This CDR3 is 16 amino acids long. Trimming took 1 base from V and 0 from J; bases not matched to a gene: 4. Germline values: CDR1 SGHNT, CDR2 YYREEE (reference sequence). CDR3 region: CASSLKGGSSYNEQFF. The CDR3 DNA is TGTGCCAGCAGCTTGAAAGGCGGGAGCTCCTACAATGAGCAGTTCTTC. Variable domain in full (rest from reference TRBV5-4 and TRBJ2-1): ETGVTQSPTHLIKTRGQQVTLRCSSQSGHNTVSWYQQALGQGPQFIFQYYREEENGRGNFPPRFSGLQFPNYSSELNVNALELDDSALYLCASSLKGGSSYNEQFFGPGTRLTVL.

The chain couples TRBV28 to TRBJ1-5, with D possibly TRBD1 on 5 matching bases. The CDR3 is made up of 15 amino acids. The germline V and J ends were trimmed by 0 bases and 9 bases, with 15 bases remaining between them. Germline CDR1 is MDHEN and CDR2 is SYDVKM. The CDR3 protein is CASSLCGARSWPQHF. DNA for the CDR3: TGTGCCAGCAGTTTATGTGGGGCGAGGAGTTGGCCCCAGCATTTT. Supplemented by reference TRBV28 and TRBJ1-5, the full variable domain reads DVKVTQSSRYLVKRTGEKVFLECVQDMDHENMFWYRQDPGLGLRLIYFSYDVKMKEKGDIPEGYSVSREKKERFSLILESASTNQTSMYLCASSLCGARSWPQHFGDGTRLSIL.

The chain has TRBV6-1 and TRBJ1-6, with D possibly matching TRBD1 (5 bases). CDR1 MNHNS and CDR2 SASEGT come from the germline V gene. The V gene lost 6 bases and the J gene lost 7 bases, with 16 bases spanning the gap. The CDR3 is 15 amino acids. The CDR3 coding sequence is TGTGCCAGCAGAGGGGTAGGAGTAGTCAATTCACCCCTCCACTTT. It codes for CASRGVGVVNSPLHF.

V is TRBV6-1 and J is TRBJ2-7, with a possible D match to TRBD1 (6 bases). V dropped 0 bases and J dropped 0 bases, with 15 bases sitting between them. Germline lookup yields CDR1 MNHNS and CDR2 SASEGT. The CDR3 is made up of 17 amino acids. The CDR3 region has the DNA TGTGCCAGCAGTGAAGCTTTGACAGGAGCTTCCTCCTACGAGCAGTACTTC. Translated, it gives CASSEALTGASSYEQYF.

The CDR3 reads CASSLEDRGHGNQPQHF. DNA of the CDR3: TGTGCCAGCAGCCTGGAGGACAGGGGCCACGGCAATCAGCCCCAGCATTTT. V is TRBV5-8 and J is TRBJ1-5; 9 bases are shared with TRBD1. V dropped 4 bases and J dropped 2; count of bases not matched to a gene: 10. CDR1 and CDR2 (germline): SGHTS, YDEGEE. The CDR3 is made up of 17 amino acids.

This clone was seen more than once but under ten times. V is TRBV4-3 and J is TRBJ2-1; D might be TRBD1 (6 bases). The germline gives CDR1 LGHNA, CDR2 YSLEER. There are 16 residues in the CDR3. Trimming stripped 0 bases from V and 6 bases from J, with 15 bases between. CDR3 protein: CASSQEPGVIFNEQFF. The CDR3 DNA reads as TGCGCCAGCAGCCAAGAACCAGGGGTGATATTCAATGAGCAGTTCTTC.

The genes are TRBV7-2 and TRBJ2-7, with 8 bases matching TRBD1. Germline-derived CDR1 and CDR2 are SGHTA and FQGNSA. V was clipped by 5 bases and J by 0 bases; unmatched bases: 6. The CDR3 covers 15 residues. CDR3 amino acids: CASSLDRALSYEQYF. The CDR3 DNA reads TGTGCCAGCAGCCTGGACAGGGCCCTCTCCTACGAGCAGTACTTC.

The chain carries TRBV27 and TRBJ1-4, with D possibly matching TRBD1 (5 bases). Per germline, CDR1 MNHEY and CDR2 SMNVEV (reference sequence). CDR3 length equals 14 residues. V was trimmed by 10 bases and J by 7 bases, leaving 19 bases between them. The CDR3 sequence: CATSRQPPGEKLFF. The CDR3 DNA reads TGTGCCACCTCGCGACAGCCGCCGGGTGAAAAACTGTTTTTT.

This clone was detected a few times. The chain combines TRBV7-3 with TRBJ2-1, with a weak D call TRBD2 (5 bases). Germline assignment: CDR1 SGHTA and CDR2 FQGTGA. The CDR3 sequence is 17 residues long. Trimming shortened V by 7 bases and J by 0 bases, and 19 bases separated the two germline ends. As DNA, the CDR3 is TGTGCCAGCATCCTTCGGGCGGGCCAGAGCTCCTACAATGAGCAGTTCTTC. It codes for CASILRAGQSSYNEQFF.

This chain uses TRBV10-2 with TRBJ2-3; 7 nucleotides match TRBD2. V lost 6 bases and J lost 6; bases outside the gene matches: 3. The CDR3 runs 12 residues. In germline, CDR1 is WSHSY, CDR2 SAAADI. The CDR3 nucleotides read TGCGCCAGCAGCGGGAGGCCGGATACGCAGTATTTT. Translated: CASSGRPDTQYF.

This sequence joins TRBV4-2 and TRBJ2-7; unclear D gene. The CDR3 covers 16 residues. Trimming removed 0 bases from V and 2 bases from J, with 14 bases in between. Germline CDR1 reads LGHNA; CDR2 reads YNFKEQ. The CDR3 loop is CASSQDPLTGAYEQYF. In nucleotides, the CDR3 is TGTGCCAGCAGCCAAGATCCCCTCACTGGAGCCTACGAGCAGTACTTC.

This clone was seen a handful of times. V usage is TRBV7-9 and J usage is TRBJ2-7; 11 bases are shared with TRBD2. The junction had 4 bases not matched to a gene; V was cut back by 5 bases and J by 1 base. The CDR3 totals 15 residues. Per the germline V gene, CDR1 is SEHNR and CDR2 is FQNEAQ (reference sequence). The CDR3 region is CASSPGLAVSYEQYF. The CDR3 nucleotides read TGTGCCAGCAGCCCGGGACTAGCGGTTTCCTACGAGCAGTACTTC. Variable domain in full (rest from reference TRBV7-9 and TRBJ2-7): DTGVSQNPRHKITKRGQNVTFRCDPISEHNRLYWYRQTLGQGPEFLTYFQNEAQLEKSRLLSDRFSAERPKGSFSTLEIQRTEQGDSAMYLCASSPGLAVSYEQYFGPGTRLTVT.

The rearrangement uses TRBV16 and TRBJ1-2, with no clear D. The ends were cut back, 4 bases at V and 3 bases at J, with 12 bases in the middle. This CDR3 has 14 residues. CDR1 KGHSY and CDR2 FQNENV come from the germline V gene. The CDR3 DNA reads TGTGCCAGCAGCCGGGTGTGGCGGTACTATGGCTACACCTTC. It specifies CASSRVWRYYGYTF.

This chain links TRBV9 with TRBJ2-7, with 7 bases lining up with TRBD1. The CDR3 runs 11 residues. With 2 bases clipped from V and 10 bases from J, the junction kept 3 bases outside the gene matches. Germline V gene sequence: CDR1 SGDLS, CDR2 YYNGEE. CDR3 region: CASSVGQDQYF. The CDR3 DNA follows: TGTGCCAGCAGCGTCGGACAGGATCAGTACTTC. Filled out from reference TRBV9 and TRBJ2-7, the complete variable domain reads DSGVTQTPKHLITATGQRVTLRCSPRSGDLSVYWYQQSLDQGLQFLIQYYNGEERAKGNILERFSAQQFPDLHSELNLSSLELGDSALYFCASSVGQDQYFGPGTRLTVT.